Listed below are T cell receptor beta chains from one sample, sequenced in a study of cytomegalovirus exposure and HLA in healthy donors. Sequencing was performed with immunoSEQ multiplex PCR; in TCRdb, only in-frame clones are kept and a portion is missing. The top ten clones hold 4.7% of a sample with 150,000 or so clones, 70% to 75% of them seen once. The specimen sequenced was PBMCs. These TCRs come from a man aged 18-30 years in good health and CMV-seropositive. Each CDR3 is given with its conserved first and last residue. Fields, in order: clone size, J gene, V gene, D gene, CDR3 DNA, CDR3 protein. The D gene is left open where the match is weak. Clone size is stated in some rows and not others, as once, few, many or a class when expanded.

clone_size: once; j_call: TRBJ1-1; v_call: TRBV7-3; d_call: TRBD1; cdr3_nt: TGTGCCAGCAGCTTAACCCCCGGACAGGTTCGTGACGCTTTCTTT; cdr3_aa: CASSLTPGQVRDAFF
clone_size: NA; j_call: TRBJ2-5; v_call: TRBV5-6; d_call: NA; cdr3_nt: TGTGCCAGCAGCTTGAAGGCGAGGCGTGGAGAGACCCAGTACTTC; cdr3_aa: CASSLKARRGETQYF
clone_size: few; j_call: TRBJ1-4; v_call: TRBV11-2; d_call: NA; cdr3_nt: TGTGCCAGCAGCTTATTCCCCAGCACGGGAGTGAAAAGGGATGAAAAACTGTTTTTT; cdr3_aa: CASSLFPSTGVKRDEKLFF
clone_size: NA; j_call: TRBJ1-1; v_call: TRBV19; d_call: NA; cdr3_nt: TGTGCCAGTAGTGTTGGGACACCAGACCGGAACACTGAAGCTTTCTTT; cdr3_aa: CASSVGTPDRNTEAFF
clone_size: NA; j_call: TRBJ2-1; v_call: TRBV11-3; d_call: TRBD2; cdr3_nt: TGTGCCAGCAGCTTATCCAGCGGGAGTAGGAGGAATGAGCAGTTCTTC; cdr3_aa: CASSLSSGSRRNEQFF
clone_size: NA; j_call: TRBJ1-6; v_call: TRBV6-4; d_call: TRBD1; cdr3_nt: TGTGCCAGCACCACAGGGGCAATCGGTTCACCCCTCCACTTT; cdr3_aa: CASTTGAIGSPLHF
clone_size: NA; j_call: TRBJ2-1; v_call: TRBV7-7; d_call: TRBD1; cdr3_nt: TGTGCTAGCAGCTTGAACCAGGGGGTGGGTTACAATGAGCAGTTCTTC; cdr3_aa: CASSLNQGVGYNEQFF
clone_size: few; j_call: TRBJ1-5; v_call: TRBV5-6; d_call: NA; cdr3_nt: TGTGCCAGCAGCCCCCAGGGGTTCGGCAATCAGCCCCAGCATTTT; cdr3_aa: CASSPQGFGNQPQHF
clone_size: few; j_call: TRBJ2-3; v_call: TRBV14; d_call: TRBD1; cdr3_nt: TGTGCCAGCGGGGTCAGGGGGCAAGGTACGCAGTATTTT; cdr3_aa: CASGVRGQGTQYF
clone_size: NA; j_call: TRBJ2-5; v_call: TRBV13; d_call: TRBD2; cdr3_nt: TGTGCCAGCAGCTTAGTGGGACTAGCGGGAGGCAGGGAGACCCAGTACTTC; cdr3_aa: CASSLVGLAGGRETQYF
clone_size: NA; j_call: TRBJ2-1; v_call: TRBV9; d_call: TRBD1; cdr3_nt: TGTGCCAGCAGCGTAGTCTGGGACAGGCGGAACAATGAGCAGTTCTTC; cdr3_aa: CASSVVWDRRNNEQFF
clone_size: NA; j_call: TRBJ1-4; v_call: TRBV7-9; d_call: NA; cdr3_nt: TGTGCCAGCAGCCAAGATGTCGGAAAACTGTTTTTT; cdr3_aa: CASSQDVGKLFF
clone_size: NA; j_call: TRBJ1-5; v_call: TRBV30; d_call: TRBD1; cdr3_nt: TGTGCCTGGAGGGGACAGGGTAATCAGCCCCAGCATTTT; cdr3_aa: CAWRGQGNQPQHF
clone_size: once; j_call: TRBJ1-4; v_call: TRBV5-1; d_call: NA; cdr3_nt: TGCGCCAGCAGCTTGGATGGCAGGGTGGGGGAAAAACTGTTTTTT; cdr3_aa: CASSLDGRVGEKLFF
clone_size: NA; j_call: TRBJ1-2; v_call: TRBV19; d_call: TRBD1; cdr3_nt: TGTGCCAGTAGGATCAACCTAGGTGGACAGGGTAGGAATGGCTACACCTTC; cdr3_aa: CASRINLGGQGRNGYTF
clone_size: NA; j_call: TRBJ1-5; v_call: TRBV5-3; d_call: NA; cdr3_nt: TGTGCCAGAAGCTGGACCCACAGGGAATGTCAGCCCCAGCATTTT; cdr3_aa: CARSWTHRECQPQHF
clone_size: NA; j_call: TRBJ2-5; v_call: TRBV4-1; d_call: NA; cdr3_nt: TGCGCCAGCAGCCAAGAGCCACAGGTCCAAGAGACCCAGTACTTC; cdr3_aa: CASSQEPQVQETQYF
clone_size: NA; j_call: TRBJ2-1; v_call: TRBV27; d_call: NA; cdr3_nt: TGTGCCAGCAGTTTCGCGGGGAGCTCCTACAATGAGCAGTTCTTC; cdr3_aa: CASSFAGSSYNEQFF
clone_size: few; j_call: TRBJ1-2; v_call: TRBV6-1; d_call: NA; cdr3_nt: TGTGCCAGCTCCCCAAATAGAGGCTACACCTTC; cdr3_aa: CASSPNRGYTF
clone_size: few; j_call: TRBJ2-3; v_call: TRBV27; d_call: NA; cdr3_nt: TGTGCCAGCAGCTTGGAGGACCCAGATACGCAGTATTTT; cdr3_aa: CASSLEDPDTQYF
clone_size: few; j_call: TRBJ2-3; v_call: TRBV10-2; d_call: NA; cdr3_nt: TGCGCCAGCAGTGAGCAGGGCGCAGATACGCAGTATTTT; cdr3_aa: CASSEQGADTQYF
clone_size: NA; j_call: TRBJ2-2; v_call: TRBV5-1; d_call: TRBD2; cdr3_nt: TGCGCCAGCAGCACGGGACTAGCGGGGGGGCCGAGCACCGGGGAGCTGTTTTTT; cdr3_aa: CASSTGLAGGPSTGELFF
clone_size: NA; j_call: TRBJ1-1; v_call: TRBV5-1; d_call: NA; cdr3_nt: TGCGCCAGCAGCTTGCAGGGGATTGACACTGAAGCTTTCTTT; cdr3_aa: CASSLQGIDTEAFF
clone_size: NA; j_call: TRBJ2-3; v_call: TRBV25-1; d_call: NA; cdr3_nt: TGTGCCAGCAGTGCTTATACGGGAGTTACAGATACGCAGTATTTT; cdr3_aa: CASSAYTGVTDTQYF
clone_size: once; j_call: TRBJ2-6; v_call: TRBV5-1; d_call: TRBD1; cdr3_nt: TGCGCCAGCAACACCCAGCCGGGACAGGGGGCGCGGGGGGCCAACGTCCTGACTTTC; cdr3_aa: CASNTQPGQGARGANVLTF
clone_size: NA; j_call: TRBJ2-4; v_call: TRBV11-2; d_call: NA; cdr3_nt: TGTGCCAGCAGCTTAGGGGCAGAAGAAAACATTCAGTACTTC; cdr3_aa: CASSLGAEENIQYF
clone_size: NA; j_call: TRBJ2-1; v_call: TRBV11-3; d_call: NA; cdr3_nt: TGTGCCAGCAGCTCCCACGGGGATAGCTCCTACAATGAGCAGTTCTTC; cdr3_aa: CASSSHGDSSYNEQFF
clone_size: NA; j_call: TRBJ2-1; v_call: TRBV7-6; d_call: TRBD2; cdr3_nt: TGTGCCAGCAGCTCCGGACTAGCGGGGTACAATGAGCAGTTCTTC; cdr3_aa: CASSSGLAGYNEQFF
clone_size: once; j_call: TRBJ1-4; v_call: TRBV4-1; d_call: TRBD1; cdr3_nt: TGCGCCAGCAGCCAAGGAGAGGGACAGGGGATTGAAAAACTGTTTTTT; cdr3_aa: CASSQGEGQGIEKLFF
clone_size: NA; j_call: TRBJ1-1; v_call: TRBV4-2; d_call: NA; cdr3_nt: TGTGCCAGCAGCCAAAGTAGCATCCCTGAAGCTTTCTTT; cdr3_aa: CASSQSSIPEAFF
clone_size: once; j_call: TRBJ1-4; v_call: TRBV6-6; d_call: TRBD1; cdr3_nt: TGTGCCAGCAGTCCACCAACAGGGGCAACTAATGAAAAACTGTTTTTT; cdr3_aa: CASSPPTGATNEKLFF
clone_size: NA; j_call: TRBJ2-2; v_call: TRBV5-1; d_call: TRBD2; cdr3_nt: TGCGCCAGCAGCTCCGCCGGGACTAGCGGCACCGGGGAGCTGTTTTTT; cdr3_aa: CASSSAGTSGTGELFF
clone_size: once; j_call: TRBJ1-1; v_call: TRBV10-2; d_call: NA; cdr3_nt: TGCGCCAGCAGTGAGCGGTTCACTGAAGCTTTCTTT; cdr3_aa: CASSERFTEAFF
clone_size: NA; j_call: TRBJ2-1; v_call: TRBV28; d_call: TRBD2; cdr3_nt: TGTGCCAGCAGCCCAGGACTAGCGGGGGGGCCAGGAGAGCAGTTCTTC; cdr3_aa: CASSPGLAGGPGEQFF
clone_size: NA; j_call: TRBJ1-2; v_call: TRBV28; d_call: TRBD1; cdr3_nt: TGTGCCAGCTCGTCAGGGGGCGGCTCTTATGGCTACACCTTC; cdr3_aa: CASSSGGGSYGYTF
clone_size: many; j_call: TRBJ1-6; v_call: TRBV6-6; d_call: NA; cdr3_nt: TGTGCCAGCAGTTACTCGAGGACAATTAATTCACCCCTCCACTTT; cdr3_aa: CASSYSRTINSPLHF
clone_size: once; j_call: TRBJ2-3; v_call: TRBV9; d_call: TRBD2; cdr3_nt: TGTGCCAGCAGCCTCCGGACTAGCGGATTGAGCACAGATACGCAGTATTTT; cdr3_aa: CASSLRTSGLSTDTQYF
clone_size: NA; j_call: TRBJ1-1; v_call: TRBV19; d_call: NA; cdr3_nt: TGTGCCAGTAGTACCAATCTCTCCTACCGGGTTAGGACTTTCTTT; cdr3_aa: CASSTNLSYRVRTFF
clone_size: NA; j_call: TRBJ1-2; v_call: TRBV9; d_call: TRBD1; cdr3_nt: TGTGCCAGCAGCCTCACGACAGGGACCACGGGTGGCTACACCTTC; cdr3_aa: CASSLTTGTTGGYTF
clone_size: NA; j_call: TRBJ2-3; v_call: TRBV6-5; d_call: NA; cdr3_nt: TGTGCCAGCAGTCGGTGGACAGCAAGCACAGATACGCAGTATTTT; cdr3_aa: CASSRWTASTDTQYF
clone_size: NA; j_call: TRBJ2-5; v_call: TRBV11-1; d_call: TRBD2; cdr3_nt: TGTGCCAGCAGCCCCCGGGAGGGAAGGGGTCTGTGGGCCCAGTACTTC; cdr3_aa: CASSPREGRGLWAQYF
clone_size: once; j_call: TRBJ1-2; v_call: TRBV27; d_call: TRBD1; cdr3_nt: TGTGCCAGCAGGCCGGACAGGGGGTTCTATGGCTACACCTTC; cdr3_aa: CASRPDRGFYGYTF
clone_size: few; j_call: TRBJ1-1; v_call: TRBV7-9; d_call: NA; cdr3_nt: TGTGCCAGCAGTATGAACACTGAAGCTTTCTTT; cdr3_aa: CASSMNTEAFF
clone_size: NA; j_call: TRBJ2-1; v_call: TRBV7-9; d_call: TRBD2; cdr3_nt: TGTGCCAGCAGCCGGACTAGCGGGAGCAATGAGCAGTTCTTC; cdr3_aa: CASSRTSGSNEQFF
clone_size: NA; j_call: TRBJ1-4; v_call: TRBV5-1; d_call: TRBD1; cdr3_nt: TGCGCCAGCAGCGCAGGGACAGCTACAACTAATGAAAAACTGTTTTTT; cdr3_aa: CASSAGTATTNEKLFF
clone_size: NA; j_call: TRBJ1-2; v_call: TRBV6-4; d_call: NA; cdr3_nt: TGTGCCAGCAGTGATAAGGGAGAAGGGGGAAGCTATGGCTACACCTTC; cdr3_aa: CASSDKGEGGSYGYTF